The 31 T cell receptor beta chains presented below share a single source sample, sequenced in a study of OX40 agonist ivuxolimab in advanced cancers. The data were produced by immunoSEQ multiplex PCR, yet TCRdb's version contains in-frame clones alone and is incomplete. In the table there are around 50,000 clones, 85% to 95% of which are singletons. Sample: CD4+ or CD8+ T cells sorted from blood, taken in a trial of the OX40 agonist ivuxolimab. The receptors originated from an adult with an advanced solid tumor such as melanoma, head and neck, liver or kidney cancer.

V and J are TRBV19 and TRBJ2-2, with 8 bases matching TRBD1. The CDR3 totals 18 residues. J gave up 0 bases and V 0 bases, and 6 bases lay outside the gene matches. Germline CDR1 is LNHDA and CDR2 is SQIVND (reference sequence). CDR3 protein: CASSIDWDRTPNTGELFF. For the CDR3, the DNA is TGTGCCAGTAGTATAGATTGGGACAGGACACCGAACACCGGGGAGCTGTTTTTT.

The gene calls are TRBV30 and TRBJ2-3; D gene unclear. With 1 base removed from V and 0 bases from J, the gap between germline ends came to 14 bases. The CDR3 covers 16 residues. Germline V gene sequence: CDR1 GTSNPN, CDR2 SVGIG (reference sequence). CDR3 sequence reads: CAWSAPIHPSTDTQYF. DNA for the CDR3: TGTGCCTGGAGTGCCCCCATCCACCCTAGCACAGATACGCAGTATTTT.

The chain carries TRBV9 and TRBJ1-1; D is perhaps TRBD1 (6 bases). Germline assignment: CDR1 SGDLS and CDR2 YYNGEE. The V gene lost 3 bases and the J gene lost 4 bases, with 13 bases spanning the gap. The CDR3 runs to 14 residues. CDR3 in amino acids: CASSGYRAGTEAFF. The CDR3 DNA reads TGTGCCAGCAGCGGATACAGGGCCGGCACTGAAGCTTTCTTT.

J is TRBJ2-5 and V is TRBV2, with 8 bases that match TRBD1. Germline-derived CDR1 and CDR2 are SNHLY and FYNNEI. V was pared by 2 bases and J by 5 bases, with 7 bases of the junction left unmatched. The CDR3 contains 15 residues. CDR3 sequence: CASSEMSGGWETQYF. The CDR3 nucleotides are TGTGCCAGCAGTGAAATGTCAGGGGGCTGGGAGACCCAGTACTTC.

This clone was recorded only once. This rearrangement joins TRBV5-6 to TRBJ1-1; D ambiguous. Trimming stripped 4 bases from V and 0 bases from J, with 16 bases between. Germline CDR1 SGHDT, CDR2 YYEEEE. CDR3 length: 16 amino acids. This chain's CDR3 is CASSPGEGWVNTEAFF. DNA of the CDR3: TGTGCCAGCAGCCCGGGTGAGGGTTGGGTGAACACTGAAGCTTTCTTT.

This clone has only one observation. The V gene is TRBV6-1, the J gene TRBJ2-7; D gene ambiguous. V lost 2 bases and J 5 bases, leaving 7 bases between the germline ends. This CDR3 has 12 amino acids. Germline loops: CDR1 MNHNS, CDR2 SASEGT. The CDR3 loop is CASSESRDEQYF. DNA of the CDR3: TGTGCCAGCAGTGAAAGCCGCGACGAGCAGTACTTC.

The chain employs TRBV19 and TRBJ1-5; D unclear. The length of the CDR3 is 15 residues. Trimming shortened V by 2 bases and J by 6 bases, and 14 bases separated the two germline ends. Looked up from germline, CDR1 is LNHDA and CDR2 is SQIVND (reference sequence). The CDR3, as DNA: TGTGCCAGTAGTATACCGGCGAGGTCGGGTCAGCCCCAGCATTTT. As protein: CASSIPARSGQPQHF. Looking up the rest from reference TRBV19 and TRBJ1-5 gives the full variable domain: DGGITQSPKYLFRKEGQNVTLSCEQNLNHDAMYWYRQDPGQGLRLIYYSQIVNDFQKGDIAEGYSVSREKKESFPLTVTSAQKNPTAFYLCASSIPARSGQPQHFGDGTRLSIL.

The chain has TRBV27 and TRBJ1-4; tentatively, D is TRBD1 (5 bases). Germline V lookup: CDR1 MNHEY, CDR2 SMNVEV (reference sequence). V was trimmed by 7 bases and J by 3 bases, leaving 15 bases between them. This CDR3 contains 15 residues. The CDR3 is CASTSGRDANEKLFF. The CDR3 coding sequence is TGTGCCAGCACTTCCGGAAGGGACGCTAATGAAAAACTGTTTTTT.

Here the CDR3 reads CASSLEGGAYEQYF. CDR3 bases: TGTGCCAGCAGCTTGGAGGGAGGAGCCTACGAGCAGTACTTC. The rearrangement joins TRBV5-5 to TRBJ2-7; D is possibly TRBD2 (6 bases). With 0 bases removed from V and 2 bases from J, the gap between germline ends came to 9 bases. CDR3 size: 14 residues. Germline values: CDR1 SGHKS, CDR2 YYEKEE (reference sequence).

This sequence joins TRBV28 and TRBJ2-1, with 11 bases lining up with TRBD2. This CDR3 region has 14 residues. The V gene's germline CDR1 is MDHEN and CDR2 SYDVKM. With 5 bases clipped from V and 5 bases from J, the junction kept 2 bases outside the gene matches. This chain's CDR3 is CASSGTSGDNEQFF. The CDR3 DNA follows: TGTGCCAGCAGTGGGACTAGCGGAGACAATGAGCAGTTCTTC.

This clone has only one observation. The rearrangement joins TRBV19 to TRBJ1-4; D ambiguous. The CDR3 consists of 14 residues. The ends were cut back, 10 bases at V and 3 bases at J, with 15 bases in the middle. Germline lookup yields CDR1 LNHDA and CDR2 SQIVND (reference sequence). CDR3 region: CATSERAANEKLFF. In DNA, the CDR3 is TGTGCCACCTCAGAACGAGCGGCTAATGAAAAACTGTTTTTT.

This sequence joins TRBV27 and TRBJ2-6; possibly TRBD2 for D (7 bases). CDR1 and CDR2 from the germline V gene are MNHEY and SMNVEV (reference sequence). The V end lost 0 bases, the J end lost 4 bases, and 16 bases lay between the germline ends. This CDR3 contains 18 residues. The DNA of the CDR3 is TGTGCCAGCAGTTTATCGCCGGGGGGCGCGGAGGGGGCCAACGTCCTGACTTTC. This codes for CASSLSPGGAEGANVLTF.

CDR3 in amino acids: CASSFRAISYEQYF. The CDR3 DNA sequence: TGTGCCAGCAGTTTCCGAGCGATCTCCTACGAGCAGTACTTC. The rearrangement joins TRBV27 to TRBJ2-7; D is ambiguous. Germline CDR1 and CDR2: MNHEY and SMNVEV (reference sequence). The CDR3 contains 14 residues. Between the trimmed V and J ends, which lost 3 bases and 0 bases, there was a span of 9 bases.

The gene calls are TRBV4-3 and TRBJ2-1, with 10 bases identical to TRBD1. This CDR3 region has 17 residues. The germline V gene has CDR1 LGHNA and CDR2 YSLEER. J gave up 10 bases and V 0 bases, and 12 bases lay outside the gene matches. The CDR3 loop reads CASSQEIPGTGATEQFF. CDR3 DNA: TGCGCCAGCAGCCAAGAAATTCCGGGGACAGGGGCAACCGAGCAGTTCTTC.

CDR3 protein: CASNDGRSGNTIYF. CDR3 DNA sequence: TGTGCCAGCAACGACGGACGCTCTGGAAACACCATATATTTT. The rearrangement joins TRBV9 to TRBJ1-3; D gene uncertain. V was clipped by 6 bases and J by 0 bases, with 10 bases between them. The CDR3 length is 14 residues. The V gene's germline CDR1 is SGDLS and CDR2 YYNGEE.

The chain carries TRBV9 and TRBJ2-5; D is perhaps TRBD1 or TRBD2 (5 bases each). The CDR3 sequence is 13 residues long. Germline CDR1 and CDR2: SGDLS and YYNGEE. The germline V and J ends were trimmed by 0 bases and 4 bases, with 7 bases remaining between them. The CDR3 sequence: CASSVEGTETQYF. For the CDR3, the DNA is TGTGCCAGCAGCGTAGAGGGGACAGAGACCCAGTACTTC.

This sequence joins TRBV2 and TRBJ2-7; perhaps TRBD1 as D (5 bases). Germline CDR1 is SNHLY and CDR2 is FYNNEI. There are 12 residues in the CDR3. Between the trimmed V and J ends, which lost 4 bases and 2 bases, there was a span of 6 bases. The CDR3 nucleotides read TGTGCCAGCAGTGGCAGGGCCTACGAGCAGTACTTC. Translation: CASSGRAYEQYF.

The chain links TRBV6-5 to TRBJ2-7; 7 positions match TRBD1. CDR3 length: 15 residues. Germline-derived CDR1 and CDR2 are MNHEY and SVGAGI. The ends lost 6 bases at V and 0 bases at J; junction bases unmatched: 8. The CDR3 DNA follows: TGTGCCAGCAGCCTGGACAGGCTGAGCTCCTACGAGCAGTACTTC. Translation: CASSLDRLSSYEQYF.

This chain links TRBV2 with TRBJ2-1; 8 bases fit TRBD2. This CDR3 is 14 amino acids long. V lost 0 bases to trimming and J lost 9 bases; unmatched junction nucleotides: 4. Germline V gene lookup returns CDR1 SNHLY and CDR2 FYNNEI. The CDR3 sequence is CASSEAAGVSEQFF. For the CDR3, the DNA is TGTGCCAGCAGTGAAGCAGCGGGAGTTAGTGAGCAGTTCTTC. Using reference TRBV2 and TRBJ2-1 for the parts outside the CDR3, the full variable domain is EPEVTQTPSHQVTQMGQEVILRCVPISNHLYFYWYRQILGQKVEFLVSFYNNEISEKSEIFDDQFSVERPDGSNFTLKIRSTKLEDSAMYFCASSEAAGVSEQFFGPGTRLTVL.

J is TRBJ1-1 and V is TRBV28, with D possibly matching TRBD1 (5 bases). Per the germline V gene, CDR1 is MDHEN and CDR2 is SYDVKM. This CDR3 comprises 13 residues. V gave up 7 bases and J gave up 5 bases, with 14 bases separating them. CDR3 sequence: CASTPGQWTEAFF. CDR3 bases: TGTGCCAGCACCCCGGGGCAGTGGACTGAAGCTTTCTTT. The complete variable domain, with remaining parts taken from reference TRBV28 and TRBJ1-1, reads DVKVTQSSRYLVKRTGEKVFLECVQDMDHENMFWYRQDPGLGLRLIYFSYDVKMKEKGDIPEGYSVSREKKERFSLILESASTNQTSMYLCASTPGQWTEAFFGQGTRLTVV.

V and J are TRBV28 and TRBJ1-5, with no clear D. The germline V gene has CDR1 MDHEN and CDR2 SYDVKM. Trimming pared 3 bases from V and 2 bases from J, leaving 8 bases between. The length of the CDR3 is 14 residues. The chain's CDR3 is CASSFWVGNQPQHF. Here the CDR3 DNA reads TGTGCCAGCAGTTTCTGGGTGGGCAATCAGCCCCAGCATTTT.

The chain uses TRBV9 and TRBJ2-1; 14 bases align to TRBD2. The CDR3 spans 15 residues. Germline-derived CDR1 and CDR2 are SGDLS and YYNGEE. V lost 2 bases, J lost 9 bases, and 4 bases stayed unmatched. This CDR3 is CASSVGLAGVLEQFF. CDR3 DNA: TGTGCCAGCAGCGTGGGACTAGCGGGAGTACTTGAGCAGTTCTTC. Variable domain in full (rest from reference TRBV9 and TRBJ2-1): DSGVTQTPKHLITATGQRVTLRCSPRSGDLSVYWYQQSLDQGLQFLIQYYNGEERAKGNILERFSAQQFPDLHSELNLSSLELGDSALYFCASSVGLAGVLEQFFGPGTRLTVL.

The rearrangement uses TRBV2 and TRBJ2-7; 9 bases align to TRBD1. The trim removed 6 bases at V and 5 bases at J, leaving 11 bases unmatched. This CDR3 is 15 amino acids long. Germline V lookup: CDR1 SNHLY, CDR2 FYNNEI. The DNA of the CDR3 is TGTGCCAGCAGGGATATCACAGGGGGCAGGGACGAGCAGTACTTC. Amino acid sequence: CASRDITGGRDEQYF.

V usage is TRBV28 and J usage is TRBJ1-2; TRBD1 agrees at 7 bases. This CDR3 region has 15 residues. In germline, CDR1 is MDHEN, CDR2 SYDVKM. J gave up 4 bases and V 1 base, and 6 bases lay outside the gene matches. CDR3 loop: CASSLSGQDLYGYTF. The DNA for the CDR3 is TGTGCCAGCAGTTTATCCGGACAGGACCTCTATGGCTACACCTTC.

The CDR3 region is CAWSVQIGLNTGELFF. CDR3 nucleotide sequence: TGTGCCTGGAGTGTACAGATCGGGTTGAACACCGGGGAGCTGTTTTTT. This rearrangement joins TRBV30 to TRBJ2-2; D is ambiguous. CDR1 is GTSNPN and CDR2 is SVGIG in the germline V gene (reference sequence). This CDR3 spans 16 amino acids. The ends were cut back, 0 bases at V and 1 base at J, with 12 bases in the middle.

CDR3 in amino acids: CASSERAYEQYF. Written as DNA, the CDR3 is TGTGCCAGCAGTGAGAGGGCCTACGAGCAGTACTTC. The V and J genes are TRBV2 and TRBJ2-7, with D perhaps TRBD2 (5 bases). This CDR3 spans 12 amino acids. The germline CDR1 and CDR2 sequences are SNHLY and FYNNEI. Deletions cut 3 bases from V and 2 bases from J, with 5 bases between.

The genes are TRBV14 and TRBJ2-7; no firm D call. V was trimmed by 0 bases and J by 7 bases, leaving 7 bases between them. From germline, CDR1 is SGHDN and CDR2 FVKESK. The CDR3 runs to 12 residues. CDR3 loop: CASSQDIREQYF. The CDR3 nucleotides are TGTGCCAGCAGCCAAGATATCAGGGAGCAGTACTTC.

The chain couples TRBV11-2 to TRBJ2-7; D not resolved. Germline V lookup: CDR1 SGHAT, CDR2 FQNNGV. V shed 2 bases and J shed 7 bases, with 6 bases lying between them. CDR3 size: 11 residues. CDR3 sequence: CASSLRREQYF. CDR3 coding DNA: TGTGCCAGCAGCTTACGTCGGGAGCAGTACTTC.

The chain combines TRBV5-5 with TRBJ2-7; unclear D gene. CDR3 length: 14 residues. CDR1 and CDR2 (germline): SGHKS, YYEKEE (reference sequence). V lost 1 base to trimming and J lost 4 bases, with 12 bases between them. This chain's CDR3 is CASSLSRTIYEQYF. The DNA of the CDR3 is TGTGCCAGCAGCTTGAGTCGGACGATTTACGAGCAGTACTTC.

This sequence joins TRBV5-6 and TRBJ2-3; D unclear. Germline loops: CDR1 SGHDT, CDR2 YYEEEE. The CDR3 sequence is 13 residues long. The V and J ends lost 3 bases and 2 bases respectively, with 7 bases between them. In DNA form, the CDR3 reads TGTGCCAGCAGCTCAGACTTCACAGATACGCAGTATTTT. It encodes CASSSDFTDTQYF.

CDR3 DNA: TGTGCCAGCAGTGAGCGGGAGTACAATGAGCAGTTCTTC. Encoded protein: CASSEREYNEQFF. This sequence joins TRBV6-4 and TRBJ2-1; TRBD2 aligns across 7 bases. CDR1 is MRHNA, CDR2 SNTAGT, per germline. The CDR3 is made up of 13 amino acids. Trimming took 3 bases from V and 4 from J; bases not matched to a gene: 0.